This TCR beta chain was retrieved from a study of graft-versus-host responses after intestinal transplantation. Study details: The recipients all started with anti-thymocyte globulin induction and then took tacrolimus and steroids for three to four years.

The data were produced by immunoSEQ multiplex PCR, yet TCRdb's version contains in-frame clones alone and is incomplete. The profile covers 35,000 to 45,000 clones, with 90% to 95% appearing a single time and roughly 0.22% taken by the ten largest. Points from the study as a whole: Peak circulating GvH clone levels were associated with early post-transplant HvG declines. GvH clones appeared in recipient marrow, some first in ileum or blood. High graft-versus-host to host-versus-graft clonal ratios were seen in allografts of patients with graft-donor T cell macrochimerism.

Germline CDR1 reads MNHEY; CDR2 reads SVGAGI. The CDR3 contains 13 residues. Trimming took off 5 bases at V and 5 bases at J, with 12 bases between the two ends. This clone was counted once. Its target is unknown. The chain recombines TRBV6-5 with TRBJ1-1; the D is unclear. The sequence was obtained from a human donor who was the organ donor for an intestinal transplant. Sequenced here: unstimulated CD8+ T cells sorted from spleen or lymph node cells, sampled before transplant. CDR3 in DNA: TGTGCCAGCAGTCCATCGATGGGGACTGAAGCTTTCTTT. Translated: CASSPSMGTEAFF.